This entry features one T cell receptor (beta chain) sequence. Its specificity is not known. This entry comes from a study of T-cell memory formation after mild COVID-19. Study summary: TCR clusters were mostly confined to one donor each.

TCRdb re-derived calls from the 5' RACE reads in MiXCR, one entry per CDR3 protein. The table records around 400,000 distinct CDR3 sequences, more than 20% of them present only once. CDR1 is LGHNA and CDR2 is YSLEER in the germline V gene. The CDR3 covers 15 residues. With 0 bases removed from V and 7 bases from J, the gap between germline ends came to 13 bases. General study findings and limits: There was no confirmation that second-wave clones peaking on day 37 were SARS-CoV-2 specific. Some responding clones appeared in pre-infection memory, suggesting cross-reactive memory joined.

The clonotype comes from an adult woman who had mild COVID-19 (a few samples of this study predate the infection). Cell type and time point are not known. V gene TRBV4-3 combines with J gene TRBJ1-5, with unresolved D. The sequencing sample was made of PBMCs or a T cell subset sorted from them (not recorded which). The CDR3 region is CASSQEPYGPQPQHF. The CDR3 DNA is TGCGCCAGCAGCCAAGAGCCCTACGGACCCCAGCCCCAGCATTTT.